A single sample gave rise to the 25 T cell receptor beta chains below, sequenced in a study of OX40 agonist ivuxolimab in advanced cancers. The receptor library was made with the immunoSEQ multiplex PCR assay. The table comes from immuneACCESS by way of TCRdb, which keeps in-frame sequences with V and J called. Part of the clones is missing from these tables; in studies checked, under half for an unresolved V gene and the rest for unknown reasons. The sample table lists around 65,000 clones, 90% of them with a count of one. The ten largest clones capture roughly 10% of the sample. The sample consisted of CD4+ or CD8+ T cells sorted from blood, taken in a trial of the OX40 agonist ivuxolimab. The receptors come from an adult with an advanced solid tumor such as melanoma, head and neck, liver or kidney cancer.

The chain recombines TRBV4-3 with TRBJ2-7, with D perhaps matching TRBD1 or TRBD2 (5 bases each). Germline V gene sequence: CDR1 LGHNA, CDR2 YSLEER. The CDR3 spans 17 residues. V lost 2 bases, J lost 7 bases, and 24 bases lay in between. In nucleotides, the CDR3 is TGCGCCAGCAGCCAACAACGAGGGGTCAAGACGCCCGCTGAGCAGTACTTC. Residues: CASSQQRGVKTPAEQYF.

This rearrangement joins TRBV7-2 to TRBJ1-2; D is uncertain. CDR1 is SGHTA, CDR2 FQGNSA, per germline. This CDR3 contains 15 residues. Trimming removed 4 bases from V and 4 bases from J, with 16 bases in between. The CDR3 loop reads CASSSGSNKAYGYTF. DNA for the CDR3: TGTGCCAGCAGCTCAGGATCCAACAAGGCCTATGGCTACACCTTC.

V usage is TRBV7-2 and J usage is TRBJ1-4; 9 bases line up with TRBD1. Germline V gene sequence: CDR1 SGHTA, CDR2 FQGNSA. The trim removed 2 bases at V and 9 bases at J, leaving 10 bases unmatched. The CDR3 has 16 amino acids. The CDR3 loop is CASSLSSGQGVKKLFF. The CDR3 DNA follows: TGTGCCAGCAGCTTATCCTCGGGACAGGGTGTCAAAAAACTGTTTTTT. The full variable domain, with the rest looked up from reference TRBV7-2 and TRBJ1-4, is GAGVSQSPSNKVTEKGKDVELRCDPISGHTALYWYRQSLGQGLEFLIYFQGNSAPDKSGLPSDRFSAERTGGSVSTLTIQRTQQEDSAVYLCASSLSSGQGVKKLFFGSGTQLSVL.

V gene TRBV5-4 combines with J gene TRBJ2-5; perhaps D is TRBD1 or TRBD2 (5 bases each). V was clipped by 0 bases and J by 4 bases, with 19 bases between them. The CDR3 loop spans 17 amino acids. In germline, CDR1 is SGHNT, CDR2 YYREEE (reference sequence). The CDR3 region is CASSLAGRVQGRETQYF. The CDR3 DNA is TGTGCCAGCAGCTTGGCGGGGCGGGTCCAAGGGCGAGAGACCCAGTACTTC.

This clone was detected once. The chain links TRBV9 to TRBJ2-3; D unclear. This CDR3 has 15 amino acids. From germline, CDR1 is SGDLS and CDR2 YYNGEE. Trimming left V 0 bases short and J 2 bases short, with 10 bases between. CDR3 nucleotide sequence: TGTGCCAGCAGCGTAGTAGGTCTATACACAGATACGCAGTATTTT. Protein: CASSVVGLYTDTQYF.

The rearrangement uses TRBV28 and TRBJ1-1; no reliable D call. V shed 7 bases and J shed 0 bases, with 15 bases lying between them. Germline V gene data show CDR1 as MDHEN and CDR2 as SYDVKM. The CDR3 runs 15 residues. CDR3 in DNA: TGTGCCAGCACCCGGACGTCATCCATGAACACTGAAGCTTTCTTT. Translation gives CASTRTSSMNTEAFF.

The rearrangement uses TRBV18 and TRBJ2-5; a possible D gene is TRBD1 (6 bases). Trimming stripped 0 bases from V and 5 bases from J, with 16 bases between. Germline-derived CDR1 and CDR2 are KGHSH and LQKENI. CDR3 size: 16 residues. The CDR3 spells CASSPPRGKTFETQYF. The CDR3 bases are TGTGCCAGCTCACCACCGAGGGGGAAAACATTTGAGACCCAGTACTTC.

This clone appeared once. The chain is built from TRBV19 and TRBJ2-2; D is perhaps TRBD2 (6 bases). Between the trimmed V and J ends, which lost 3 bases and 4 bases, there was a span of 15 bases. Germline values: CDR1 LNHDA, CDR2 SQIVND (reference sequence). The CDR3 is 16 amino acids. The CDR3 DNA sequence: TGTGCCAGTAGTATTATGGCGGGAAAGGCCACCGGGGAGCTGTTTTTT. This codes for CASSIMAGKATGELFF.

The chain has TRBV5-1 and TRBJ2-1, with TRBD2 matching over 8 bases. The germline CDR1 and CDR2 sequences are SGHRS and YFSETQ. V was clipped by 3 bases and J by 1 base; unmatched bases: 6. This CDR3 has 16 amino acids. The chain's CDR3 is CASSYGSGGSYNEQFF. For the CDR3, the DNA is TGCGCCAGCAGCTATGGGTCGGGAGGGTCCTACAATGAGCAGTTCTTC.

This sequence joins TRBV7-9 and TRBJ2-5; D could derive from TRBD1 or TRBD2 (7 bases each). Trimming cost V 2 bases and J 3 bases, with 16 bases left between them. This CDR3 has 16 amino acids. Germline V gene lookup returns CDR1 SEHNR and CDR2 FQNEAQ (reference sequence). CDR3 loop: CASSLTRGLAEETQYF. The DNA for the CDR3 is TGTGCCAGCAGCTTAACGAGGGGGCTAGCGGAAGAGACCCAGTACTTC.

The J gene is TRBJ2-5, the V gene TRBV25-1, with a possible D match to TRBD1 (6 bases). Trimming took off 4 bases at V and 0 bases at J, with 12 bases between the two ends. The V gene's germline CDR1 is MGHDK and CDR2 SYGVNS. CDR3 length: 15 residues. The CDR3 bases are TGTGCCAGCAGTGTCGACAGGTGGTACCAAGAGACCCAGTACTTC. It is translated as CASSVDRWYQETQYF. Based on the CDR3 plus reference TRBV25-1 and TRBJ2-5, the full variable domain is EADIYQTPRYLVIGTGKKITLECSQTMGHDKMYWYQQDPGMELHLIHYSYGVNSTEKGDLSSESTVSRIRTEHFPLTLESARPSHTSQYLCASSVDRWYQETQYFGPGTRLLVL.

The chain couples TRBV18 to TRBJ2-3; D gene ambiguous. Germline CDR1 reads KGHSH; CDR2 reads LQKENI. The CDR3 is 14 residues long. Trimming shortened V by 3 bases and J by 0 bases, and 7 bases separated the two germline ends. Here the CDR3 DNA reads TGTGCCAGCTCACCGCTACAGAGCACAGATACGCAGTATTTT. Protein sequence: CASSPLQSTDTQYF.

This clone was seen a handful of times. The V and J genes are TRBV29-1 and TRBJ1-1, with 7 bases aligning to TRBD1. V trimming: 2 bases; J trimming: 6 bases; junction bases outside the gene matches: 9. The CDR3 has 14 amino acids. The germline gives CDR1 SQVTM, CDR2 ANQGSEA. For the CDR3, the DNA is TGCAGCGTTGAATCGGCGGACAGGAAGGCTGAAGCTTTCTTT. This encodes CSVESADRKAEAFF.

This clone was seen a few times. V is TRBV5-6 and J is TRBJ2-2; TRBD2 agrees at 7 bases. V was pared by 0 bases and J by 5 bases, with 4 bases of the junction left unmatched. Germline loops: CDR1 SGHDT, CDR2 YYEEEE. This CDR3 spans 15 amino acids. CDR3 nucleotide sequence: TGTGCCAGCAGCTTGGTGGGAGGGAGAACCGGGGAGCTGTTTTTT. It encodes CASSLVGGRTGELFF.

The chain links TRBV11-1 to TRBJ2-3, with 11 bases matching TRBD2. This CDR3 has 17 residues. Germline CDR1 reads SGHAT; CDR2 reads FQDESV (reference sequence). V was clipped by 3 bases and J by 3 bases; unmatched bases: 8. The CDR3 protein is CASSFPTSGRLTDTQYF. The DNA for the CDR3 is TGTGCCAGCAGCTTCCCTACTAGCGGGAGACTGACAGATACGCAGTATTTT.

This rearrangement joins TRBV15 to TRBJ1-1, with 7 nucleotides matching TRBD1. With 1 base clipped from V and 5 bases from J, the junction kept 4 bases outside the gene matches. The CDR3 runs to 14 residues. Germline values: CDR1 LNHNV, CDR2 YYDKDF (reference sequence). For the CDR3, the DNA is TGTGCCACCAGCAGAGGGGACAGCCTGACTGAAGCTTTCTTT. This sequence encodes CATSRGDSLTEAFF.

This clone was detected only a few times. The V and J genes are TRBV6-6 and TRBJ1-3; a possible D gene is TRBD1 (5 bases). The CDR3 has 14 residues. The germline gives CDR1 MNHNY, CDR2 SVGAGI (reference sequence). V dropped 5 bases and J dropped 4 bases, with 12 bases sitting between them. The CDR3 DNA is TGTGCCAGCAGTCCGCCGGGACTCGGAAACACCATATATTTT. Its protein is CASSPPGLGNTIYF.

This rearrangement joins TRBV29-1 to TRBJ1-5; D not certain. The CDR3 spans 15 residues. Germline values: CDR1 SQVTM, CDR2 ANQGSEA. Between the trimmed V and J ends, which lost 5 bases and 0 bases, there was a span of 14 bases. The CDR3 sequence is CSVSVGSYSNQPQHF. Written as DNA, the CDR3 is TGCAGCGTTAGTGTTGGATCTTATAGCAATCAGCCCCAGCATTTT. Looking up the rest from reference TRBV29-1 and TRBJ1-5 gives the full variable domain: SAVISQKPSRDICQRGTSLTIQCQVDSQVTMMFWYRQQPGQSLTLIATANQGSEATYESGFVIDKFPISRPNLTFSTLTVSNMSPEDSSIYLCSVSVGSYSNQPQHFGDGTRLSIL.

The chain has TRBV5-1 and TRBJ1-5, with D tentatively TRBD1 (6 bases). Deletions cut 0 bases from V and 6 bases from J, with 16 bases between. Looked up from germline, CDR1 is SGHRS and CDR2 is YFSETQ. This CDR3 has 16 amino acids. This CDR3 reads CASSLEAGASGQPQHF. Here the CDR3 DNA reads TGCGCCAGCAGCTTGGAGGCAGGGGCTAGTGGTCAGCCCCAGCATTTT. The variable domain in full, with the rest retrieved from reference TRBV5-1 and TRBJ1-5, is KAGVTQTPRYLIKTRGQQVTLSCSPISGHRSVSWYQQTPGQGLQFLFEYFSETQRNKGNFPGRFSGRQFSNSRSEMNVSTLELGDSALYLCASSLEAGASGQPQHFGDGTRLSIL.

The rearrangement joins TRBV29-1 to TRBJ2-1; D is uncertain. Germline CDR1 and CDR2: SQVTM and ANQGSEA. CDR3 size: 13 residues. Trimming took off 4 bases at V and 0 bases at J, with 7 bases between the two ends. The CDR3 here is CSVALSSYNEQFF. CDR3 bases: TGCAGCGTTGCATTAAGCTCCTACAATGAGCAGTTCTTC.

The chain links TRBV11-2 to TRBJ2-5, with 12 bases identical to TRBD2. CDR1 SGHAT and CDR2 FQNNGV come from the germline V gene. V was clipped by 2 bases and J by 7 bases; unmatched bases: 11. The CDR3 consists of 17 residues. CDR3 sequence (DNA): TGTGCCAGCAGCTTACCAACTAGCGGGAGGACGGCTTGGACCCAGTACTTC. Translation gives CASSLPTSGRTAWTQYF.

The gene calls are TRBV7-3 and TRBJ2-1; no clear D gene. The germline gives CDR1 SGHTA, CDR2 FQGTGA. This CDR3 contains 14 residues. Trimming left V 5 bases short and J 6 bases short, with 14 bases between. This CDR3 is CASSASRAGNEQFF. The CDR3 DNA follows: TGTGCCAGCAGCGCCTCTAGGGCCGGCAATGAGCAGTTCTTC. The full variable domain, rest sourced from reference TRBV7-3 and TRBJ2-1, is GAGVSQTPSNKVTEKGKYVELRCDPISGHTALYWYRQSLGQGPEFLIYFQGTGAADDSGLPNDRFFAVRPEGSVSTLKIQRTERGDSAVYLCASSASRAGNEQFFGPGTRLTVL.

The chain uses TRBV6-5 and TRBJ1-2; unclear D gene. Trimming stripped 2 bases from V and 0 bases from J, with 7 bases between. The CDR3 has 14 residues. Germline assignment: CDR1 MNHEY and CDR2 SVGAGI. CDR3 nucleotides: TGTGCCAGCAGTTACAGTGAATCTAACTATGGCTACACCTTC. Translation gives CASSYSESNYGYTF.

The chain uses TRBV19 and TRBJ2-3; 11 nucleotides agree with TRBD2. This CDR3 is 14 amino acids long. Germline loops: CDR1 LNHDA, CDR2 SQIVND (reference sequence). Trimming cost V 7 bases and J 5 bases; bases outside gene matches: 5. This CDR3 is CASKTSGARDTQYF. In nucleotides, the CDR3 is TGTGCCAGTAAGACTAGCGGGGCGAGAGATACGCAGTATTTT.

This sequence joins TRBV10-1 and TRBJ2-2; D not resolved. Trimming took off 0 bases at V and 4 bases at J, with 6 bases between the two ends. The CDR3 sequence is 14 residues long. Germline CDR1 is WNHNN and CDR2 is SYGVQD (reference sequence). CDR3 sequence reads: CASSESRATGELFF. CDR3 bases: TGCGCCAGCAGTGAGTCTAGGGCCACCGGGGAGCTGTTTTTT.